These 26 T cell receptor beta chains were sequenced from one sample in a study of tumor-infiltrating lymphocytes in primary liver carcinoma. From unsorted bulk tissue weighing roughly 17-31 mg, DNA and RNA were co-extracted. TCR beta cDNA came from about 500 ng total RNA, primed with a constant-region primer. For TCR beta, libraries were produced by three nested multiplex PCR rounds using slightly modified ARM-PCR. The opening two PCR rounds, ten to eleven cycles each, paired TRBV1-TRBV30 forward primers with a C-beta reverse primer. TCRdb re-analysed the multiplex PCR reads in MiXCR, keeping a single row per CDR3 protein. This sample has tens of thousands of distinct CDR3 sequences, with 70% to 75% found just once. Sequencing was performed on liver tumor tissue from sampling region 3. Subset in this sample: tumor region T3, left-lateral pole. Receptors were obtained from a man aged 35 to 55 with primary liver carcinoma and hepatitis B virus infection.

A remark on this clonotype: Just one base apart from a much larger clone, this may be a read error. The V and J genes are TRBV5-1 and TRBJ2-5; D gene ambiguous. The CDR3 contains 14 residues. Germline CDR1 and CDR2: SGHRS and YFSETQ. CDR3 in amino acids: CANSLNLALETQYF. The CDR3 DNA is TGCGCCAACAGCTTGAATCTGGCCTTAGAGACCCAGTACTTC. Supplemented by reference TRBV5-1 and TRBJ2-5, the full variable domain reads KAGVTQTPRYLIKTRGQQVTLSCSPISGHRSVSWYQQTPGQGLQFLFEYFSETQRNKGNFPGRFSGRQFSNSRSEMNVSTLELGDSALYLCANSLNLALETQYFGPGTRLLVL.

Comment on this clonotype: A much larger clone differs by one base, so this may be a read error. V is TRBV30 and J is TRBJ2-5; no definite D call. Germline V gene data show CDR1 as GTSNPN and CDR2 as SVGIG (reference sequence). The CDR3 is 12 residues long. The CDR3 here is CVWSLYGETQYF. The CDR3 bases are TGTGTCTGGAGCTTGTACGGAGAGACCCAGTACTTC.

Remarks on this clonotype: This CDR3 fails to terminate in the conserved phenylalanine or tryptophan, so it likely reflects a read error. No DNA is shown, since the ends of the CDR3 on it are uncertain; the CDR3 is the one TCRdb lists. This chain joins TRBV11-2 and TRBJ2-7; the D call in the table, TRBD2, was not verified against the DNA. Both ends counted, the CDR3 spans 13 residues. Germline CDR1 reads SGHAT; CDR2 reads FQNNGV. CDR3: CASSREGLYDQYS.

There are many counts of this clonotype. The chain joins TRBV10-3 to TRBJ2-2; tentative D call: TRBD2 (5 bases). The V end was cut by 4 bases, the J end by 6 bases, with 15 bases between. This CDR3 contains 15 residues. The germline CDR1 and CDR2 sequences are ENHRY and SYGVKD. The CDR3 loop reads CAISGGREGSGELFF. CDR3 nucleotides: TGTGCCATCAGTGGAGGAAGAGAGGGTTCCGGGGAGCTGTTTTTT.

With respect to this clonotype: Being one base from a much bigger clone, this may be a read error. The J gene is TRBJ2-3, the V gene TRBV28, with a possible D match to TRBD1 (5 bases). Germline-derived CDR1 and CDR2 are MDHEN and SYDVKM. The length of the CDR3 is 15 residues. The V end lost 7 bases, the J end lost 1 base, and 15 bases lay between the germline ends. The CDR3: CASIDKGWGTDTQYF. The CDR3 DNA reads as TGTGCCAGCATCGATAAGGGGTGGGGCACAGATACGCAGTATTTT.

Note on this clonotype: One end of the junction is discordant with germline, which a read error may explain. The V and J genes are TRBV5-6 and TRBJ2-2; no firm D call. The length of the CDR3 is 14 residues. Germline-derived CDR1 and CDR2 are SGHDT and YYEEEE. The CDR3: CASSFDGYTRELFF. CDR3 DNA sequence: TGTGCCAGCAGCTTCGATGGGTACACCCGGGAGCTGTTTTTT.

About this clonotype: As the CDR3 is not closed by the conserved phenylalanine or tryptophan, this likely results from a read error. This chain uses TRBV7-9 with TRBJ1-4; D is unresolved. The V gene's germline CDR1 is SEHNR and CDR2 FQNEAQ (reference sequence). V was clipped by 4 bases and J by 8 bases, with 8 bases between them. The CDR3 length is 12 residues. The CDR3 loop is CASSSQEEKLFS. The CDR3 DNA reads as TGTGCCAGCAGCTCGCAAGAGGAAAAACTGTTTTCT.

About this clonotype: Since no conserved phenylalanine or tryptophan closes the CDR3, a read error is the likely cause. It is unclear where the CDR3 begins or ends on the DNA, so no DNA is shown, and the CDR3 is as TCRdb lists it. The chain is built from TRBV14 and TRBJ1-1; the DNA was not used to check the table's D call, TRBD1. The germline V gene encodes CDR1 SGHDN and CDR2 FVKESK. The CDR3 sequence runs 12 residues, both termini included. The CDR3 region is CASTQDRAEALL.

As for this clonotype: The conserved phenylalanine or tryptophan normally closing the CDR3 is absent here, so this likely arose from a read error. V and J are TRBV10-1 and TRBJ1-2; a weak D match, TRBD1 (5 bases). Germline V gene lookup returns CDR1 WNHNN and CDR2 SYGVQD (reference sequence). This CDR3 contains 13 residues. The V and J ends lost 0 bases and 3 bases respectively, with 5 bases between them. The CDR3 is CASSESGDYGYTS. DNA of the CDR3: TGCGCCAGCAGTGAGTCAGGGGACTATGGCTACACCTCT.

In the case of this clonotype: One junction end does not reproduce the germline sequence, and a read error may be involved. The rearrangement links TRBV4-1 to TRBJ1-2; tentatively, D is TRBD1 (5 bases). The V gene's germline CDR1 is MGHRA and CDR2 YSYEKL. The CDR3 spans 19 residues. The CDR3 coding sequence is TGCGCCAGCAGTCAAGGTCGGGGACGTGAGTGGATTACTAACTATGGCTACGCCTTC. It codes for CASSQGRGREWITNYGYAF.

Notes on this clonotype: This CDR3 is missing its conserved last phenylalanine or tryptophan, likely due to a read error. V is TRBV11-2 and J is TRBJ2-6, with a possible D match to TRBD2 (6 bases). The germline gives CDR1 SGHAT, CDR2 FQNNGV. V was trimmed by 9 bases and J by 4 bases, leaving 19 bases between them. This CDR3 region has 16 residues. The CDR3 DNA reads as TGTGCCAGAGGCTTATCGCGGGGAAGAGGGGCCAACGTCCTGACTATC. This gives the protein CARGLSRGRGANVLTI.

The V gene is TRBV11-1, the J gene TRBJ2-1; 7 nucleotides match TRBD2. CDR3 size: 15 residues. Per the germline V gene, CDR1 is SGHAT and CDR2 is FQDESV (reference sequence). The junction had 8 bases not matched to a gene; V was cut back by 5 bases and J by 4 bases. CDR3 residues: CASSPTGGGYNEQFF. Written as DNA, the CDR3 is TGTGCCAGCAGCCCAACGGGGGGAGGATACAATGAGCAGTTCTTC.

For the CDR3, the DNA is TGTGCCTGGAGTGTACAGGGGGCGAGTTACGAGCAGTACTTC. Its translation is CAWSVQGASYEQYF. The J gene is TRBJ2-7, the V gene TRBV30, with 9 positions matching TRBD1. This CDR3 region has 14 residues. Germline CDR1 is GTSNPN and CDR2 is SVGIG (reference sequence). V dropped 0 bases and J dropped 4; count of bases not matched to a gene: 4.

The chain has TRBV29-1 and TRBJ1-2; D remains unclear. V lost 2 bases and J 13 bases, leaving 17 bases between the germline ends. CDR1 and CDR2 (germline): SQVTM, ANQGSEA. The CDR3 spans 12 residues. The CDR3 protein is CSVEQEGYCCTF. Written as DNA, the CDR3 is TGCAGCGTTGAACAAGAGGGCTATTGCTGCACCTTC.

The count of this clonotype is one. The missing conserved phenylalanine or tryptophan at the end of this CDR3 makes a read error likely. J is TRBJ1-2 and V is TRBV6-5; no reliable D call. CDR3 length: 12 amino acids. The V end lost 8 bases, the J end lost 4 bases, and 11 bases lay between the germline ends. The germline CDR1 and CDR2 sequences are MNHEY and SVGAGI. In nucleotides, the CDR3 is TGTGCCAGCGGGTTGAGGACCTATGGCTACACCTTA. As protein: CASGLRTYGYTL.

This clonotype came up once. The germline gene is not matched at one end of the junction; a read error may be the cause. The chain has TRBV29-1 and TRBJ2-5; possible D gene TRBD1, 6 bases. The CDR3 contains 14 residues. CDR1 SQVTM and CDR2 ANQGSEA come from the germline V gene. The CDR3 loop is CRVDQGHQQETQYF. CDR3 DNA sequence: TGCAGGGTTGATCAGGGACATCAGCAAGAGACCCAGTACTTC.

Remarks on this clonotype: One end of the junction does not line up with germline, which may come from a read error. The chain links TRBV11-2 to TRBJ2-7; no reliable D call. There are 14 residues in the CDR3. CDR1 and CDR2 from the germline V gene are SGHAT and FQNNGV. CDR3 in amino acids: CARSLTDESYEQYF. The CDR3 DNA reads TGTGCCCGCAGCTTAACCGACGAATCCTACGAGCAGTACTTC.

Concerning this clonotype: A junction end diverges from the germline sequence, so it may reflect a read error. The chain couples TRBV6-9 to TRBJ2-2; D is unresolved. CDR1 MNHGY and CDR2 SVAAGI come from the germline V gene. There are 14 residues in the CDR3. DNA of the CDR3: TGTGCCGGCAGCCCGAGTGTCGGGACCGGGGAGCTGTTTTTT. Its translation: CAGSPSVGTGELFF.

The chain joins TRBV29-1 to TRBJ1-4; D is uncertain. The CDR3 loop spans 12 amino acids. Germline V gene lookup returns CDR1 SQVTM and CDR2 ANQGSEA. V lost 8 bases and J 4 bases, leaving 11 bases between the germline ends. The CDR3 protein is CSYRTVNEKLFF. The CDR3 nucleotides are TGCAGCTACCGCACCGTTAATGAAAAACTGTTTTTT.

A few counts support this clonotype. The V and J genes are TRBV6-5 and TRBJ2-5; tentatively, D is TRBD2 (6 bases). This CDR3 region has 14 residues. The V and J ends lost 5 bases and 9 bases respectively, with 19 bases between them. Germline V CDR1 and CDR2: MNHEY, SVGAGI. CDR3 nucleotide sequence: TGTGCCAGCAGTCAAACGGGATCTTGGGAGGCCCAGTACTTC. Its translation: CASSQTGSWEAQYF.

As concerns this clonotype: The germline gene is not matched at one end of the junction; a read error may be the cause. The CDR3 sequence: CASSPTGSSHNEQFF. CDR3 coding DNA: TGTGCGAGCAGCCCTACTGGGAGCTCCCACAATGAGCAGTTCTTC. The V call is TRBV11-2, the J call TRBJ2-1; D perhaps matches TRBD2 (5 bases). Germline loops: CDR1 SGHAT, CDR2 FQNNGV. There are 15 residues in the CDR3. Full variable domain (rest looked up from reference TRBV11-2 and TRBJ2-1): EAGVAQSPRYKIIEKRQSVAFWCNPISGHATLYWYQQILGQGPKLLIQFQNNGVVDDSQLPKDRFSAERLKGVDSTLKIQPAKLEDSAVYLCASSPTGSSHNEQFFGPGTRLTVL.

A note on this clonotype: At one boundary the junction diverges from the germline segment, which might be a read error. The rearrangement joins TRBV6-1 to TRBJ2-5; possibly TRBD1 or TRBD2 for D (5 bases each). Looked up from germline, CDR1 is MNHNS and CDR2 is SASEGT. The CDR3 length is 16 residues. The CDR3 reads CASSDLIGTGRETQCF. The CDR3 nucleotides read TGTGCCAGTAGTGACCTCATCGGGACGGGTAGAGAGACCCAGTGCTTC.

This clonotype was picked up one time. The junction and the germline gene differ at one end; a read error may be behind it. The rearrangement joins TRBV14 to TRBJ2-7; maybe TRBD1 (5 bases). Germline values: CDR1 SGHDN, CDR2 FVKESK. The CDR3 has 13 residues. The CDR3 DNA is TGTGCCAGTAGCCGAGACAGCTCCTACGAGCTGTACTTC. Translating it yields CASSRDSSYELYF.

The chain joins TRBV11-2 to TRBJ2-1; TRBD2 matches at 10 bases. The germline CDR1 and CDR2 sequences are SGHAT and FQNNGV. The CDR3 consists of 15 residues. V lost 0 bases and J lost 9; bases outside the gene matches: 5. The CDR3, as DNA: TGTGCCAGCAGCTTAGAGGGACTAGCGATGGGTGAGCAGTTCTTC. This codes for CASSLEGLAMGEQFF.

A note on this clonotype: The germline gene is not matched at one end of the junction; a read error may be the cause. The rearrangement joins TRBV6-5 to TRBJ1-5, with D tentatively TRBD1 (5 bases). CDR1 is MNHEY, CDR2 SVGAGI, per germline. CDR3 length: 15 residues. The CDR3 loop is CASNTSKGSNQPQQF. The CDR3 nucleotides are TGTGCCAGCAATACGTCAAAGGGGAGCAATCAGCCCCAGCAGTTT.

This clonotype is a singleton in its sample. The CDR3 does not end in the conserved phenylalanine or tryptophan, so this is likely a read error. The genes are TRBV7-9 and TRBJ1-1, with 11 bases identical to TRBD1. Germline V lookup: CDR1 SEHNR, CDR2 FQNEAQ (reference sequence). CDR3 length: 16 residues. The V and J ends lost 5 bases and 5 bases, in that order; junction bases with no gene match: 10. CDR3 DNA sequence: TGTGCCAGCAGCGCCCCGGACAGGGGGCCACAGACTGAAGCTTTCCTT. Amino acids: CASSAPDRGPQTEAFL.